This T cell receptor beta chain was captured in a study of shared clonotypes between healthy human individuals. CDR1 is MDHEN, CDR2 SYDVKM, per germline. Trimming pared 6 bases from V and 6 bases from J, leaving 15 bases between. The CDR3 has 14 amino acids. Positively selected for CCR7, the CD45RO-negative cells used as naive CD8 cells excluded terminally differentiated effector memory CD45RA+ cells. Clones were read by immunoSEQ multiplex PCR, and TCRdb kept only the in-frame ones, dropping some. The repertoire holds over 2,000,000 clones, with 85% to 95% as singletons. This clone showed up just a few times. Additional DNA sequences in this sample encode the identical CDR3.

The sequencing input was naive CD8+ T cells from PBMCs. The receptor comes from a man between 18 and 29 years old in good health. Some clones in this sample may be carry-over from other donors' samples. The V and J genes are TRBV28 and TRBJ1-5, with D possibly being TRBD1 (5 bases). In nucleotides, the CDR3 is TGTGCCAGCAGCTTACGGGGCTCGGGTCAGCCCCAGCATTTT. This gives the protein CASSLRGSGQPQHF.